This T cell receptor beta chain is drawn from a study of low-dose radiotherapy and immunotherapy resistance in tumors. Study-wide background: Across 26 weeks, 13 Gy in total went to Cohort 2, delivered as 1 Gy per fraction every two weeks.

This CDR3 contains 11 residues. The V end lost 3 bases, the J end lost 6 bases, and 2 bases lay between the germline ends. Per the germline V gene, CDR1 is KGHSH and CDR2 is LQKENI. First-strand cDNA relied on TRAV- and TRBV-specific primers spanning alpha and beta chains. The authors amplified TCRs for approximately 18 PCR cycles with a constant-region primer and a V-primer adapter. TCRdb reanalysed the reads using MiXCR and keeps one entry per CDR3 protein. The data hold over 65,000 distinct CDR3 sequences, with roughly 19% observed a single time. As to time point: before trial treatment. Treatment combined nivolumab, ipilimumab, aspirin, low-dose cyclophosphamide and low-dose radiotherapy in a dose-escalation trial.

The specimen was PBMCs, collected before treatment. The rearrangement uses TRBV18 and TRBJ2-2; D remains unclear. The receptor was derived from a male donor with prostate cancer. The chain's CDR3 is CASSPAGELFF. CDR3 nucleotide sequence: TGTGCCAGCTCACCGGCCGGGGAGCTGTTTTTT. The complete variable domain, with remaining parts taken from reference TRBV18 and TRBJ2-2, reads NAGVMQNPRHLVRRRGQEARLRCSPMKGHSHVYWYRQLPEEGLKFMVYLQKENIIDESGMPKERFSAEFPKEGPSILRIQQVVRGDSAAYFCASSPAGELFFGEGSRLTVL.